Listed here are 7 T cell receptor beta chains from one sample, sequenced in a study of shared clonotypes between healthy human individuals. Repertoires were generated with immunoSEQ multiplex PCR, while TCRdb's copy carries only in-frame clones and drops some. Seen here are under 550,000 clones, almost 97% observed once, and the top ten hold 0.06%. Source material: naive CD4+ T cells sorted from blood. Noted subset: CD45RA+ positively selected. The receptors shown here come from a woman aged 25 to 39 in good health.

The chain combines TRBV7-8 with TRBJ1-5, with 7 bases matching TRBD1. The CDR3 is 16 amino acids. Germline CDR1 reads SGHVS; CDR2 reads FQNEAQ. The ends lost 0 bases at V and 2 bases at J; junction bases unmatched: 4. CDR3 in amino acids: CASSLADRVRNQPQHF. In nucleotides, the CDR3 is TGTGCCAGCAGCTTAGCAGACAGGGTTCGCAATCAGCCCCAGCATTTT.

The chain joins TRBV28 to TRBJ2-3; no reliable D call. Germline V lookup: CDR1 MDHEN, CDR2 SYDVKM. Between the trimmed V and J ends, which lost 6 bases and 7 bases, there was a span of 11 bases. This CDR3 has 12 amino acids. CDR3 DNA: TGTGCCAGCAGCTCCTTAGGCCATACGCAGTATTTT. Translating gives CASSSLGHTQYF.

CDR3 nucleotides: TGTGCCAGCAGCTTTGGGGCGGGAGGTACAGATACGCAGTATTTT. Translated, it gives CASSFGAGGTDTQYF. The chain is built from TRBV5-6 and TRBJ2-3; 8 positions agree with TRBD2. The V and J ends lost 2 bases and 3 bases, in that order; junction bases with no gene match: 5. The CDR3 is 15 amino acids. Germline V gene data show CDR1 as SGHDT and CDR2 as YYEEEE.

This sequence joins TRBV18 and TRBJ2-7; 10 bases fit TRBD1. The trim removed 6 bases at V and 9 bases at J, leaving 8 bases unmatched. The CDR3 consists of 13 residues. Germline CDR1 is KGHSH and CDR2 is LQKENI. Written as DNA, the CDR3 is TGTGCCAGCTCCTACGACAGGGGGCTTGGGCAGTACTTC. It translates to CASSYDRGLGQYF.

The chain uses TRBV6-5 and TRBJ1-5; maybe TRBD1 (5 bases). The V and J ends lost 5 bases and 7 bases respectively, with 15 bases between them. The CDR3 spans 14 residues. Looked up from germline, CDR1 is MNHEY and CDR2 is SVGAGI. The DNA of the CDR3 is TGTGCCAGCAGTCCAGGGTTTGAAGGACAGCCCCAGCATTTT. It codes for CASSPGFEGQPQHF.

The chain joins TRBV11-1 to TRBJ2-7, with unresolved D. Trimming cost V 7 bases and J 4 bases, with 8 bases left between them. The CDR3 runs 11 residues. CDR1 is SGHAT, CDR2 FQDESV, per germline (reference sequence). The CDR3 DNA reads as TGTGCCAGCAACTCAGAGTACGAGCAGTACTTC. Its protein product is CASNSEYEQYF.

The rearrangement uses TRBV30 and TRBJ1-6, with D possibly TRBD1 on 5 matching bases. CDR1 is GTSNPN and CDR2 is SVGIG in the germline V gene (reference sequence). The CDR3 runs 15 residues. Trimming removed 1 base at V and 2 bases at J, with 9 bases between. CDR3 in amino acids: CAWSEGYTYNSPLHF. CDR3 bases: TGTGCCTGGAGTGAGGGGTACACCTATAATTCACCCCTCCACTTT.